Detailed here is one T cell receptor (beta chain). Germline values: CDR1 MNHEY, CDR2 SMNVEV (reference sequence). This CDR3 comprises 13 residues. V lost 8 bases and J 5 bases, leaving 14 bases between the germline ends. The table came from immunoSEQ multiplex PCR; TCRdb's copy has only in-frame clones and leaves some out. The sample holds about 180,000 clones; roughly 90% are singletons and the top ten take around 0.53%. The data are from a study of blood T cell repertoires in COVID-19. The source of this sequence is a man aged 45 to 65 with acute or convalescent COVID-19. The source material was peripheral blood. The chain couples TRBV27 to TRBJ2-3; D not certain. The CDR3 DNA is TGTGCCAGCGCCCGAGGATCGAGAGATACGCAGTATTTT. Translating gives CASARGSRDTQYF.